A selection of T cell receptor beta chains follows, all from one sample in a study of blood T cell repertoires in COVID-19. Data came from immunoSEQ multiplex PCR; TCRdb stores just in-frame clones and leaves some out. The sample records roughly 65,000 clones, about 93% being singletons. Sequenced input: peripheral blood. These receptors came from an older man with active COVID-19. Each CDR3 is given with its conserved first and last residue. A D gene is named only where the DNA matches it firmly. Some rows mark clone size as missing; the rest say once, few, many or name a class of expanded clone.

j_gene: TRBJ2-3; abundance: .; d_gene: .; v_gene: TRBV7-9; CDR3nt: TGTGCCAGCGATCGCGGCACAGATACGCAGTATTTT; CDR3aa: CASDRGTDTQYF
j_gene: TRBJ1-3; abundance: .; d_gene: .; v_gene: TRBV10-3; CDR3nt: TGTGCCATCAGGAGGGACTTGAGCTCTGGAAACACCATATATTTT; CDR3aa: CAIRRDLSSGNTIYF
j_gene: TRBJ2-5; abundance: .; d_gene: TRBD2; v_gene: TRBV19; CDR3nt: TGTGCCAGTAGTAATGGACTAGCCTCACAAGAGACCCAGTACTTC; CDR3aa: CASSNGLASQETQYF
j_gene: TRBJ2-3; abundance: .; d_gene: TRBD2; v_gene: TRBV19; CDR3nt: TGTGCCAGTAGTGAGAACATAGCGGGAACGGATACGCAGTATTTT; CDR3aa: CASSENIAGTDTQYF
j_gene: TRBJ2-1; abundance: .; d_gene: .; v_gene: TRBV3-1/TRBV3-2; CDR3nt: TGTGCCAGCAGCCAAGTATTAGGGGGGGTACGCTCCTACAATGAGCAGTTCTTC; CDR3aa: CASSQVLGGVRSYNEQFF
j_gene: TRBJ2-2; abundance: .; d_gene: TRBD2; v_gene: TRBV9; CDR3nt: TGTGCCAGCAGCGTAGTTGCGGGGGGGCCTTACACCGGGGAGCTGTTTTTT; CDR3aa: CASSVVAGGPYTGELFF
j_gene: TRBJ2-1; abundance: .; d_gene: TRBD2; v_gene: TRBV10-2; CDR3nt: TGCGCCAGCAGCGGAGCGGGGGGGCGATACAATGAGCAGTTCTTC; CDR3aa: CASSGAGGRYNEQFF
j_gene: TRBJ1-2; abundance: .; d_gene: TRBD1; v_gene: TRBV25-1; CDR3nt: TGTGCCAGCAGTGAATCGGGCAGGGGGCCTCACTATGGCTACACCTTC; CDR3aa: CASSESGRGPHYGYTF
j_gene: TRBJ2-5; abundance: .; d_gene: TRBD2; v_gene: TRBV29-1; CDR3nt: TGCAGCGTAATAGGGAGGGTGGGTCGAGAGACCCAGTACTTC; CDR3aa: CSVIGRVGRETQYF
j_gene: TRBJ1-5; abundance: .; d_gene: .; v_gene: TRBV19; CDR3nt: TGTGCCAGTAGGCGACAGGTTAGCAATCAGCCCCAGCATTTT; CDR3aa: CASRRQVSNQPQHF
j_gene: TRBJ1-5; abundance: .; d_gene: .; v_gene: TRBV28; CDR3nt: TGTGCCAGCACCCTCAGGCAGCACAATCAGCCCCAGCATTTT; CDR3aa: CASTLRQHNQPQHF
j_gene: TRBJ1-2; abundance: .; d_gene: .; v_gene: TRBV2; CDR3nt: TGTGCCAGCTGGCAGGGAATACCTAACTATGGCTACACCTTC; CDR3aa: CASWQGIPNYGYTF
j_gene: TRBJ2-2; abundance: .; d_gene: TRBD1; v_gene: TRBV6-2/TRBV6-3; CDR3nt: TGTGCCAGCAGTCCCTTACCGGGACAGAGGACCGGGGAGCTGTTTTTT; CDR3aa: CASSPLPGQRTGELFF
j_gene: TRBJ1-6; abundance: .; d_gene: .; v_gene: TRBV2; CDR3nt: TGTGCCAGCAGTGACTCAGGCAGGGATAATTCACCCCTCCACTTT; CDR3aa: CASSDSGRDNSPLHF
j_gene: TRBJ2-5; abundance: .; d_gene: TRBD1; v_gene: TRBV7-2; CDR3nt: TGTGCCAGCAGCTTACACAGGGGGTCACAAGAGACCCAGTACTTC; CDR3aa: CASSLHRGSQETQYF
j_gene: TRBJ2-5; abundance: .; d_gene: TRBD2; v_gene: TRBV5-1; CDR3nt: TGCGCCAGCAGCCCAGGACTAGCGGGGGGTAAGGGCGAGACCCAGTACTTC; CDR3aa: CASSPGLAGGKGETQYF
j_gene: TRBJ2-7; abundance: once; d_gene: TRBD1; v_gene: TRBV9; CDR3nt: TGTGCCAGCAGCCCCTACGGGACAGGGGAGGACGAGCAGTACTTC; CDR3aa: CASSPYGTGEDEQYF
j_gene: TRBJ2-3; abundance: once; d_gene: TRBD2; v_gene: TRBV19; CDR3nt: TGTGCCAGTAATAAGCGGGGGGAGACAGATACGCAGTATTTT; CDR3aa: CASNKRGETDTQYF
j_gene: TRBJ1-1; abundance: .; d_gene: TRBD1; v_gene: TRBV7-9; CDR3nt: TGTGCCAGCAGCTTGGGACAGGGAGACACTGAAGCTTTCTTT; CDR3aa: CASSLGQGDTEAFF
j_gene: TRBJ1-6; abundance: .; d_gene: .; v_gene: TRBV5-1; CDR3nt: TGCGCCAGCTGGGGGCAGGGGAGCTCCTATAATTCACCCCTCCACTTT; CDR3aa: CASWGQGSSYNSPLHF
j_gene: TRBJ1-4; abundance: .; d_gene: .; v_gene: TRBV27; CDR3nt: TGTGCCAGCAGTTTAGTCGGGTCGGGATCGGAAAAACTGTTTTTT; CDR3aa: CASSLVGSGSEKLFF
j_gene: TRBJ1-4; abundance: .; d_gene: .; v_gene: TRBV3-1/TRBV3-2; CDR3nt: TGTGCCAGCAGCCAATTGGAGGAAAAACTGTTTTTT; CDR3aa: CASSQLEEKLFF
j_gene: TRBJ2-5; abundance: .; d_gene: TRBD2; v_gene: TRBV27; CDR3nt: TGTGCCAGCAGTCCCCCGGGGGGGTACCAAGAGACCCAGTACTTC; CDR3aa: CASSPPGGYQETQYF
j_gene: TRBJ2-3; abundance: .; d_gene: .; v_gene: TRBV18; CDR3nt: TGTGCCAGCTCACCAATCGAGAGCACAGATACGCAGTATTTT; CDR3aa: CASSPIESTDTQYF
j_gene: TRBJ2-2; abundance: .; d_gene: .; v_gene: TRBV18; CDR3nt: TGTGCCAGCTCACCACCGGTGCGATACACCGGGGAGCTGTTTTTT; CDR3aa: CASSPPVRYTGELFF
j_gene: TRBJ2-7; abundance: .; d_gene: TRBD1; v_gene: TRBV5-1; CDR3nt: TGCGCCAGCAGCCGGGGGACAGGGATGATCCGATGGGCCTACGAGCAGTACTTC; CDR3aa: CASSRGTGMIRWAYEQYF
j_gene: TRBJ1-2; abundance: .; d_gene: .; v_gene: TRBV6-2/TRBV6-3; CDR3nt: TGTGCCAGCAGTTACTCGTTCAGGCGATCCCACTATGGCTACACCTTC; CDR3aa: CASSYSFRRSHYGYTF
j_gene: TRBJ2-1; abundance: .; d_gene: TRBD2; v_gene: TRBV24-1; CDR3nt: TGTGCCACCAGTGATTTGACTAGCGGGGGGGAGCAGTTCTTC; CDR3aa: CATSDLTSGGEQFF
j_gene: TRBJ1-2; abundance: .; d_gene: .; v_gene: TRBV2; CDR3nt: TGTGCCAGCAGTGATAGGGGATTGGGCTATGGCTACACCTTC; CDR3aa: CASSDRGLGYGYTF
j_gene: TRBJ2-1; abundance: .; d_gene: TRBD1; v_gene: TRBV18; CDR3nt: TGTGCCAGCTCCCTTTTTCCCCCCCGGACAGGGAACAATGAGCAGTTCTTC; CDR3aa: CASSLFPPRTGNNEQFF
j_gene: TRBJ2-3; abundance: .; d_gene: .; v_gene: TRBV19; CDR3nt: TGTGCCAGTGCGACACTGGCCGATACGCAGTATTTT; CDR3aa: CASATLADTQYF
j_gene: TRBJ1-1; abundance: .; d_gene: .; v_gene: TRBV9; CDR3nt: TGTGCCAGCAGCGTCTCAGTGGTCTCTGAAGCTTTCTTT; CDR3aa: CASSVSVVSEAFF
j_gene: TRBJ1-2; abundance: .; d_gene: TRBD1; v_gene: TRBV19; CDR3nt: TGTGCCAGTAGTAACCGACAGGGATCCTCCTATGGCTACACCTTC; CDR3aa: CASSNRQGSSYGYTF
j_gene: TRBJ2-1; abundance: .; d_gene: TRBD2; v_gene: TRBV28; CDR3nt: TGTGCCAGCAAATTCAGCGGGGGGGCCGTCAATGAGCAGTTCTTC; CDR3aa: CASKFSGGAVNEQFF
j_gene: TRBJ1-1; abundance: .; d_gene: .; v_gene: TRBV9; CDR3nt: TGTGCCAGCAGCGTATCTCCCACAGCATCTGAAGCTTTCTTT; CDR3aa: CASSVSPTASEAFF
j_gene: TRBJ1-2; abundance: once; d_gene: .; v_gene: TRBV6-5; CDR3nt: TGTGCCAGCAGTTACGGGGGGGCAAATGGCTACACCTTC; CDR3aa: CASSYGGANGYTF
j_gene: TRBJ1-1; abundance: .; d_gene: .; v_gene: TRBV4-2; CDR3nt: TGTGCCAGCAGCCAAGAGGCCGGGGCTTTCTTT; CDR3aa: CASSQEAGAFF
j_gene: TRBJ2-1; abundance: .; d_gene: TRBD1; v_gene: TRBV6-1; CDR3nt: TGTGCCAGCAGTGAAGCGACAGGGTCGGGCTACAATGAGCAGTTCTTC; CDR3aa: CASSEATGSGYNEQFF
j_gene: TRBJ2-2; abundance: .; d_gene: TRBD1; v_gene: TRBV5-1; CDR3nt: TGCGCCAGCAGCTTGATTGGGACAGGGAACACCGGGGAGCTGTTTTTT; CDR3aa: CASSLIGTGNTGELFF
j_gene: TRBJ2-5; abundance: .; d_gene: TRBD2; v_gene: TRBV15; CDR3nt: TGTGCCACCAGCAGAGGAGGGACTAGCGGGGGCGCGGGGGAGACCCAGTACTTC; CDR3aa: CATSRGGTSGGAGETQYF
j_gene: TRBJ1-2; abundance: .; d_gene: .; v_gene: TRBV6-2/TRBV6-3; CDR3nt: TGTGCCAGCACCCCGAGGACAGCCTATGGCTACACCTTC; CDR3aa: CASTPRTAYGYTF
j_gene: TRBJ1-1; abundance: few; d_gene: .; v_gene: TRBV5-1; CDR3nt: TGCGCCAGCAGCGAGGGCGACAGGTTCGCTGAAGCTTTCTTT; CDR3aa: CASSEGDRFAEAFF
j_gene: TRBJ2-3; abundance: .; d_gene: TRBD2; v_gene: TRBV4-2; CDR3nt: TGTGCCAGCAGCCAAGGACTAGCGGGGGGGCCCAGCACAGATACGCAGTATTTT; CDR3aa: CASSQGLAGGPSTDTQYF
j_gene: TRBJ2-2; abundance: .; d_gene: TRBD2; v_gene: TRBV7-1; CDR3nt: TGTGCCAGCAGCTCCTTCAATCGAGGGGTGCTACCCCCCGGGGGGTTCGCGAACACCGGGGAGCTGTTTTTT; CDR3aa: CASSSFNRGVLPPGGFANTGELFF
j_gene: TRBJ1-5; abundance: .; d_gene: .; v_gene: TRBV7-8; CDR3nt: TGTGCCAGCAGCTTAGAAGGGGGTTATAGCAATCAGCCCCAGCATTTT; CDR3aa: CASSLEGGYSNQPQHF
j_gene: TRBJ2-1; abundance: .; d_gene: TRBD2; v_gene: TRBV28; CDR3nt: TGTGCCAGCAGCTCTGGACTAGTGTATGAGCAGTTCTTC; CDR3aa: CASSSGLVYEQFF
j_gene: TRBJ2-3; abundance: once; d_gene: TRBD2; v_gene: TRBV5-6; CDR3nt: TGTGCCAGCAGCTCACTAGCGGGGGGCACAGATACGCAGTATTTT; CDR3aa: CASSSLAGGTDTQYF